Presented here are 32 T cell receptor beta chains from one specimen sequenced in a study of blood T cell repertoires in COVID-19. Sequencing was performed with immunoSEQ multiplex PCR; in TCRdb, only in-frame clones are kept and a portion is missing. This sample has approximately 150,000 clones; 80% to 90% occur once, and the top ten carry roughly 5.4%. What was sequenced was peripheral blood. These TCRs come from a woman aged 50 to 65 with COVID-19, enrolled during active disease.

In this sample, this clone turned up once. CDR3 loop: CACLGQGLNYGYTF. CDR3 DNA: TGTGCCTGCCTTGGACAGGGACTTAACTATGGCTACACCTTC. V is TRBV30 and J is TRBJ1-2, with 8 bases matching TRBD1. Germline-derived CDR1 and CDR2 are GTSNPN and SVGIG (reference sequence). Trimming removed 6 bases from V and 1 base from J; junction bases left unmatched: 7. CDR3 size: 14 residues.

The table lists this clone with a few counts. The J gene is TRBJ2-7, the V gene TRBV6-2 or TRBV6-3, with TRBD1 as a possible D gene (8 bases). Trimming cost V 8 bases and J 3 bases, with 14 bases left between them. Germline CDR1 MNHEY, CDR2 SVGEGT. This CDR3 comprises 13 residues. Here the CDR3 reads CASCHRGGYEQYF. The CDR3 region has the DNA TGTGCCAGCTGCCACAGGGGGGGCTACGAGCAGTACTTC.

The chain employs TRBV30 and TRBJ1-2; no clear D. Trimming left V 5 bases short and J 4 bases short, with 8 bases between. CDR1 is GTSNPN, CDR2 SVGIG, per germline (reference sequence). The CDR3 sequence is 11 residues long. CDR3 coding DNA: TGTGCCTGGGGAGACACCTATGGCTACACCTTC. Residues: CAWGDTYGYTF.

This chain uses TRBV28 with TRBJ2-1; possible D gene TRBD2, 6 bases. CDR1 is MDHEN and CDR2 is SYDVKM in the germline V gene. This CDR3 region has 17 residues. V lost 7 bases, J lost 6 bases, and 25 bases lay in between. The DNA of the CDR3 is TGTGCCAGCATGGAGGATCGGGGGAAGAAGGGTGGCAATGAGCAGTTCTTC. Translation: CASMEDRGKKGGNEQFF.

The chain carries TRBV6-5 and TRBJ2-1; TRBD2 is a possible D gene (5 bases). This CDR3 comprises 12 residues. Per germline, CDR1 MNHEY and CDR2 SVGAGI. Trimming left V 8 bases short and J 6 bases short, with 11 bases between. The CDR3 DNA sequence: TGTGCCAGCCAAAGGGAGAGCAATGAGCAGTTCTTC. Translated: CASQRESNEQFF.

This clone was found once. The V call is TRBV5-4, the J call TRBJ2-5; 9 nucleotides match TRBD1. The CDR3 has 14 amino acids. Germline loops: CDR1 SGHNT, CDR2 YYREEE (reference sequence). J gave up 4 bases and V 4 bases, and 5 bases lay outside the gene matches. CDR3 DNA: TGTGCCAGCAGCCAGGGACAGGGCGCAGAGACCCAGTACTTC. This encodes CASSQGQGAETQYF.

The rearrangement links TRBV27 to TRBJ1-2; no definite D call. The germline V and J ends were trimmed by 2 bases and 6 bases, with 7 bases remaining between them. The CDR3 loop spans 12 amino acids. CDR1 is MNHEY and CDR2 is SMNVEV in the germline V gene (reference sequence). CDR3 nucleotides: TGTGCCAGCAGTTTAAGCGGGGATGGCTACACCTTC. Amino acids: CASSLSGDGYTF.

J is TRBJ2-7 and V is TRBV25-1, with unresolved D. Trimming cost V 1 base and J 5 bases, with 3 bases left between them. This CDR3 has 11 residues. Germline V gene data show CDR1 as MGHDK and CDR2 as SYGVNS. The CDR3 loop reads CASSESDEQYF. The CDR3 nucleotides read TGTGCCAGCAGTGAATCGGACGAGCAGTACTTC.

This clone was recorded only once. The chain combines TRBV3-1 (or the pseudogene TRBV3-2) with TRBJ2-5, with D tentatively TRBD1 (5 bases). CDR1 and CDR2 from the germline V gene are LGHDT and YNNKEL (reference sequence). The CDR3 contains 14 residues. Trimming took off 4 bases at V and 1 base at J, with 10 bases between the two ends. The CDR3 is CASSPRQTQETQYF. The CDR3 DNA sequence: TGTGCCAGCAGCCCAAGACAGACCCAAGAGACCCAGTACTTC.

This sequence joins TRBV2 and TRBJ1-6, with TRBD1 identical over 11 bases. V dropped 5 bases and J dropped 9; count of bases not matched to a gene: 3. The CDR3 runs to 14 residues. CDR1 and CDR2 from the germline V gene are SNHLY and FYNNEI. The CDR3 spells CASSPGQGASPLHF. The CDR3 nucleotides are TGTGCCAGCAGTCCCGGACAGGGGGCTTCACCCCTCCACTTT.

This clone appeared once. The chain couples TRBV4-3 to TRBJ2-5, with 7 bases matching TRBD2. The length of the CDR3 is 17 residues. Germline V lookup: CDR1 LGHNA, CDR2 YSLEER. J was trimmed by 7 bases and V by 0 bases; bases with no gene match: 14. The chain's CDR3 is CASSQDPPTSGDVTQYF. As DNA, the CDR3 is TGCGCCAGCAGCCAAGATCCTCCAACAAGCGGGGATGTGACCCAGTACTTC.

This clone was detected a few times. The genes are TRBV19 and TRBJ2-5, with TRBD2 matching over 10 bases. In germline, CDR1 is LNHDA, CDR2 SQIVND (reference sequence). CDR3 size: 17 residues. The junction had 18 bases not matched to a gene; V was cut back by 5 bases and J by 9 bases. Here the CDR3 reads CASSLHRPIAGGGPQYF. For the CDR3, the DNA is TGTGCCAGTAGTCTCCATCGGCCTATAGCGGGGGGTGGGCCCCAGTACTTC. Using reference TRBV19 and TRBJ2-5 for the parts outside the CDR3, the full variable domain is DGGITQSPKYLFRKEGQNVTLSCEQNLNHDAMYWYRQDPGQGLRLIYYSQIVNDFQKGDIAEGYSVSREKKESFPLTVTSAQKNPTAFYLCASSLHRPIAGGGPQYFGPGTRLLVL.

The V call is TRBV18, the J call TRBJ2-2, with a tentative D call TRBD2 (5 bases). This CDR3 has 14 amino acids. V was cut by 3 bases and J by 6 bases, with 11 bases left in between. From germline, CDR1 is KGHSH and CDR2 LQKENI. CDR3 loop: CASSPEVSAGELFF. The CDR3, as DNA: TGTGCCAGCTCACCGGAAGTTAGCGCCGGGGAGCTGTTTTTT.

This chain uses TRBV18 with TRBJ1-2, with 7 positions matching TRBD1. The V gene end was trimmed by 2 bases and the J gene end by 4 bases; junction bases not matched to a gene: 1. This CDR3 has 13 amino acids. Germline values: CDR1 KGHSH, CDR2 LQKENI. Here the CDR3 DNA reads TGTGCCAGCTCACCAAGGGACAGCTATGGCTACACCTTC. Protein: CASSPRDSYGYTF.

The chain uses TRBV6-5 and TRBJ2-1, with 8 bases fitting TRBD2. Trimming at V came to 5 bases and at J to 7 bases, leaving 10 bases not matched to a gene. This CDR3 has 15 residues. CDR1 and CDR2 (germline): MNHEY, SVGAGI. The CDR3 DNA reads TGTGCCAGCAGTCCCCGGGGGGGCCGAGGGAATGAGCAGTTCTTC. Its protein product is CASSPRGGRGNEQFF.

Only one count was recorded for this clone. The chain recombines TRBV7-9 with TRBJ2-3; perhaps TRBD1 as D (6 bases). The CDR3 extends over 16 amino acids. Deletions cut 3 bases from V and 6 bases from J, with 19 bases between. Germline CDR1 SEHNR, CDR2 FQNEAQ (reference sequence). CDR3 nucleotide sequence: TGTGCCAGCAGCTTGGCTAGCAGGACAGTAACCGATACGCAGTATTTT. As protein: CASSLASRTVTDTQYF.

The chain carries TRBV19 and TRBJ1-1; TRBD1 aligns across 7 bases. V gave up 3 bases and J gave up 3 bases; unmatched junction bases: 7. Looked up from germline, CDR1 is LNHDA and CDR2 is SQIVND (reference sequence). The CDR3 runs 15 residues. The CDR3: CASSIKGGGYTEAFF. CDR3 bases: TGTGCCAGTAGTATTAAAGGGGGCGGTTACACTGAAGCTTTCTTT. Full variable domain (remainder filled in from reference TRBV19 and TRBJ1-1): DGGITQSPKYLFRKEGQNVTLSCEQNLNHDAMYWYRQDPGQGLRLIYYSQIVNDFQKGDIAEGYSVSREKKESFPLTVTSAQKNPTAFYLCASSIKGGGYTEAFFGQGTRLTVV.

The table lists this clone with a count of one. The gene calls are TRBV7-2 and TRBJ2-2, with D uncertain. The V gene's germline CDR1 is SGHTA and CDR2 FQGNSA. This CDR3 is built from 15 residues. V was clipped by 1 base and J by 0 bases, with 6 bases between them. As DNA, the CDR3 is TGTGCCAGCAGCTTAGGTCTAGCGAACACCGGGGAGCTGTTTTTT. It is translated as CASSLGLANTGELFF.

The chain joins TRBV6-2 or TRBV6-3 to TRBJ2-1; D gene ambiguous. CDR3 length: 12 residues. The germline CDR1 and CDR2 sequences are MNHEY and SVGEGT. Trimming removed 6 bases from V and 7 bases from J, with 10 bases in between. In DNA, the CDR3 is TGTGCCAGCAGCCCTGGCTCGAATGAGCAGTTCTTC. Amino acids: CASSPGSNEQFF.

The chain joins TRBV7-2 to TRBJ2-7, with D perhaps matching TRBD2 (7 bases). Between the trimmed V and J ends, which lost 1 base and 3 bases, there was a span of 16 bases. CDR1 is SGHTA and CDR2 is FQGNSA in the germline V gene. This CDR3 is built from 16 residues. The CDR3 DNA sequence: TGTGCCAGCAGCTTAGGGGGAGGGGGTCCTATCTACGAGCAGTACTTC. Translated: CASSLGGGGPIYEQYF.

The gene calls are TRBV28 and TRBJ2-2; 8 bases are a match to TRBD1. CDR1 and CDR2 from the germline V gene are MDHEN and SYDVKM. V shed 4 bases, J shed 3 bases, and the junction held 7 bases outside the gene matches. The CDR3 consists of 16 residues. CDR3 protein: CASSSPGQGYTGELFF. CDR3 nucleotides: TGTGCCAGCAGTTCACCCGGACAGGGATACACCGGGGAGCTGTTTTTT. Full variable domain (remainder filled in from reference TRBV28 and TRBJ2-2): DVKVTQSSRYLVKRTGEKVFLECVQDMDHENMFWYRQDPGLGLRLIYFSYDVKMKEKGDIPEGYSVSREKKERFSLILESASTNQTSMYLCASSSPGQGYTGELFFGEGSRLTVL.

The V gene is TRBV27, the J gene TRBJ2-7, with 7 bases identical to TRBD1. With V trimmed by 5 bases and J by 0 bases, 7 bases remained unmatched. The germline V gene encodes CDR1 MNHEY and CDR2 SMNVEV (reference sequence). The CDR3 has 15 amino acids. The CDR3 DNA sequence: TGTGCCAGCAGTCTAACAGGGGCGTCCTCCTACGAGCAGTACTTC. Translated: CASSLTGASSYEQYF.

The rearrangement links TRBV6-5 to TRBJ2-7, with D possibly being TRBD1 (5 bases). The CDR3 sequence is 15 residues long. V lost 0 bases to trimming and J lost 2 bases, with 11 bases between them. Germline CDR1 and CDR2: MNHEY and SVGAGI. The CDR3 loop is CASSYSSDITYEQYF. CDR3 nucleotides: TGTGCCAGCAGTTACTCTTCGGACATCACCTACGAGCAGTACTTC.

This clone was seen only once. V usage is TRBV5-1 and J usage is TRBJ2-1, with 7 positions matching TRBD2. Trimming removed 4 bases from V and 4 bases from J; junction bases left unmatched: 8. The CDR3 covers 15 residues. Germline CDR1 SGHRS, CDR2 YFSETQ. The CDR3 spells CASSLDAGEYNEQFF. The CDR3 DNA follows: TGCGCCAGCAGCCTGGACGCGGGGGAGTACAATGAGCAGTTCTTC.

V usage is TRBV9 and J usage is TRBJ2-3; TRBD2 aligns across 7 bases. V shed 0 bases, J shed 1 base, and the junction held 2 bases outside the gene matches. Germline CDR1 SGDLS, CDR2 YYNGEE. This CDR3 has 15 residues. Written as DNA, the CDR3 is TGTGCCAGCAGCGTAGCTGGACTAGGCACAGATACGCAGTATTTT. It is translated as CASSVAGLGTDTQYF. Full variable domain (remainder filled in from reference TRBV9 and TRBJ2-3): DSGVTQTPKHLITATGQRVTLRCSPRSGDLSVYWYQQSLDQGLQFLIQYYNGEERAKGNILERFSAQQFPDLHSELNLSSLELGDSALYFCASSVAGLGTDTQYFGPGTRLTVL.

This rearrangement joins TRBV5-1 to TRBJ2-5; 8 nucleotides line up with TRBD2. CDR1 is SGHRS and CDR2 is YFSETQ in the germline V gene. There are 15 residues in the CDR3. The junction had 6 bases not matched to a gene; V was cut back by 0 bases and J by 5 bases. The DNA for the CDR3 is TGCGCCAGCAGCTTGGACCTAGCGGGCGTGGAGACCCAGTACTTC. This sequence encodes CASSLDLAGVETQYF.

V is TRBV18 and J is TRBJ1-3, with TRBD1 as a possible D gene (6 bases). There are 17 residues in the CDR3. Germline-derived CDR1 and CDR2 are KGHSH and LQKENI. The germline V and J ends were trimmed by 3 bases and 3 bases, with 18 bases remaining between them. The CDR3 coding sequence is TGTGCCAGCTCACCCCGGGGGGAGGGGGTTCGTGGAAACACCATATATTTT. Translating it yields CASSPRGEGVRGNTIYF.

The V gene is TRBV2, the J gene TRBJ1-2; 11 positions match TRBD1. With 7 bases clipped from V and 4 bases from J, the junction kept 11 bases outside the gene matches. The CDR3 runs 16 residues. Germline lookup yields CDR1 SNHLY and CDR2 FYNNEI. CDR3 in DNA: TGTGCCAGCAACCCAACGGACAGGGGGCTGGGCTATGGCTACACCTTC. It translates to CASNPTDRGLGYGYTF.

This chain joins TRBV11-2 and TRBJ2-5; weak D call: TRBD1 (6 bases). This CDR3 spans 14 amino acids. Trimming took off 5 bases at V and 4 bases at J, with 14 bases between the two ends. In germline, CDR1 is SGHAT, CDR2 FQNNGV. Here the CDR3 reads CASSRQIGGETQYF. The CDR3 DNA reads TGTGCCAGCAGCCGCCAAATAGGGGGAGAGACCCAGTACTTC.

The chain has TRBV30 and TRBJ1-1, with TRBD1 as a possible D gene (5 bases). This CDR3 is 14 amino acids long. CDR1 GTSNPN and CDR2 SVGIG come from the germline V gene (reference sequence). V was cut by 3 bases and J by 5 bases, with 16 bases left in between. The CDR3 loop reads CAWRRGLGGTEAFF. CDR3 bases: TGTGCCTGGAGGCGGGGGTTGGGGGGAACTGAAGCTTTCTTT.

This sequence joins TRBV7-3 and TRBJ2-2, with TRBD2 matching over 7 bases. CDR3 size: 15 residues. The V gene end was trimmed by 4 bases and the J gene end by 6 bases; junction bases not matched to a gene: 8. In germline, CDR1 is SGHTA, CDR2 FQGTGA. CDR3 sequence reads: CASSSTTSAPGELFF. The CDR3 coding sequence is TGTGCCAGCAGCTCCACCACTAGCGCCCCCGGGGAGCTGTTTTTT. The complete variable domain, with remaining parts taken from reference TRBV7-3 and TRBJ2-2, reads GAGVSQTPSNKVTEKGKYVELRCDPISGHTALYWYRQSLGQGPEFLIYFQGTGAADDSGLPNDRFFAVRPEGSVSTLKIQRTERGDSAVYLCASSSTTSAPGELFFGEGSRLTVL.

Written as DNA, the CDR3 is TGCAGCGTCAGTGGGTTCCGGGACAGTGATGGCTACACCTTC. Translating it yields CSVSGFRDSDGYTF. This sequence joins TRBV29-1 and TRBJ1-2; TRBD1 aligns across 7 bases. The V gene's germline CDR1 is SQVTM and CDR2 ANQGSEA. Unmatched junction bases numbered 13, after V lost 6 bases and J lost 6 bases. The CDR3 length is 14 residues.